This passage covers 29 T cell receptor beta chains from one sample sequenced in a study of T-cell reconstitution after alpha-beta-depleted transplantation in children. A TCRbeta library incorporating unique molecular identifiers was prepared. One entry per CDR3 protein results from TCRdb running MiXCR on the PCR reads. The sample has about 400,000 distinct CDR3 sequences, 20% seen once. The source was PBMCs from the stem cell graft donor, collected from the stem cell graft. Every receptor here comes from a human donor who donated a stem cell graft to a child with acute myeloid leukemia.

This clonotype was counted a few times. The chain recombines TRBV12-3 or TRBV12-4 with TRBJ2-1; D unclear. The CDR3 consists of 12 residues. Trimming shortened V by 8 bases and J by 7 bases, and 12 bases separated the two germline ends. CDR3 residues: CASQPDGNEQFF. CDR3 in DNA: TGTGCCAGCCAGCCAGACGGAAATGAGCAGTTCTTC.

V gene TRBV7-9 combines with J gene TRBJ2-5; 9 bases are a match to TRBD1. V was pared by 5 bases and J by 0 bases, with 7 bases of the junction left unmatched. This CDR3 spans 16 amino acids. Germline V lookup: CDR1 SEHNR, CDR2 FQNEAQ (reference sequence). The CDR3 sequence is CASSPGTGTYQETQYF. DNA of the CDR3: TGTGCCAGCAGCCCCGGGACAGGGACGTACCAAGAGACCCAGTACTTC.

The genes are TRBV28 and TRBJ1-2, with 7 bases identical to TRBD1. Losses at the gene ends were 5 bases for V and 2 bases for J; bases not matched to a gene: 8. The CDR3 has 15 amino acids. Per the germline V gene, CDR1 is MDHEN and CDR2 is SYDVKM. CDR3 in amino acids: CASSPSRDRNYGYTF. DNA for the CDR3: TGTGCCAGCAGTCCCTCCCGGGACAGAAACTATGGCTACACCTTC.

This clonotype has more than one count but fewer than ten. The chain has TRBV12-3 or TRBV12-4 and TRBJ2-7, with D tentatively TRBD2 (5 bases). CDR3 length equals 14 residues. V was pared by 6 bases and J by 0 bases, with 12 bases between. In DNA form, the CDR3 reads TGTGCCAGCAGGTCCGCAAGCGGCTCCTACGAGCAGTACTTC. It yields the protein CASRSASGSYEQYF.

Only a few counts were recorded for this clonotype. The V and J genes are TRBV4-3 and TRBJ1-1, with D maybe TRBD1 (5 bases). The CDR3 has 15 amino acids. Germline CDR1 LGHNA, CDR2 YSLEER. V was trimmed by 0 bases and J by 5 bases, leaving 13 bases between them. The CDR3 here is CASSQERTQWTEAFF. CDR3 nucleotide sequence: TGCGCCAGCAGCCAAGAAAGGACACAATGGACTGAAGCTTTCTTT.

This clonotype was seen once. The chain carries TRBV24-1 and TRBJ2-3; 7 nucleotides align to TRBD2. CDR3 size: 15 residues. Germline V gene sequence: CDR1 KGHDR, CDR2 SFDVKD. The junction had 3 bases not matched to a gene; V was cut back by 1 base and J by 3 bases. CDR3 bases: TGTGCCACCAGTGATTTAGCGGGACTTACAGATACGCAGTATTTT. Translated: CATSDLAGLTDTQYF.

The V and J genes are TRBV20-1 and TRBJ1-2, with 9 bases aligning to TRBD1. The CDR3 spans 11 residues. Trimming took 5 bases from V and 6 from J; bases not matched to a gene: 1. Germline V CDR1 and CDR2: DFQATT, SNEGSKA (reference sequence). CDR3 in DNA: TGCAGTGCTGGGGACAGGGATGGCTACACCTTC. Translating gives CSAGDRDGYTF.

The chain has TRBV6-1 and TRBJ1-2; D remains unclear. The germline CDR1 and CDR2 sequences are MNHNS and SASEGT. The CDR3 consists of 13 residues. V was cut by 0 bases and J by 3 bases, with 5 bases left in between. The CDR3 DNA is TGTGCCAGCAGTGAAGCTCGGGACTATGGCTACACCTTC. It yields the protein CASSEARDYGYTF.

J is TRBJ2-3 and V is TRBV9; 11 nucleotides agree with TRBD2. CDR3 length: 15 amino acids. Looked up from germline, CDR1 is SGDLS and CDR2 is YYNGEE. After removal of 1 base from V and 3 bases from J, the junction contained 1 base not matched to a gene. The CDR3 here is CASSVIAGGTDTQYF. The CDR3 nucleotides are TGTGCCAGCAGCGTAATAGCGGGAGGGACAGATACGCAGTATTTT.

The chain employs TRBV20-1 and TRBJ2-3; 7 bases match TRBD2. Trimming removed 4 bases from V and 0 bases from J; junction bases left unmatched: 4. The CDR3 has 14 residues. CDR1 and CDR2 (germline): DFQATT, SNEGSKA (reference sequence). The CDR3 loop is CSATDGRSTDTQYF. CDR3 DNA sequence: TGCAGTGCTACGGACGGGAGGAGCACAGATACGCAGTATTTT.

This clonotype was counted a few times. The chain is built from TRBV6-5 and TRBJ2-4; the D is unclear. CDR1 and CDR2 from the germline V gene are MNHEY and SVGAGI. The CDR3 runs to 13 residues. V lost 6 bases, J lost 1 base, and 7 bases lay in between. The chain's CDR3 is CASSYGAKNIQYF. DNA of the CDR3: TGTGCCAGCAGCTATGGGGCCAAAAACATTCAGTACTTC.

This clonotype has a count of ten or more. The chain links TRBV27 to TRBJ2-4; D possibly corresponds to TRBD2 (6 bases). Germline-derived CDR1 and CDR2 are MNHEY and SMNVEV (reference sequence). CDR3 length: 15 amino acids. V shed 4 bases and J shed 8 bases, with 18 bases lying between them. In nucleotides, the CDR3 is TGTGCCAGCAGTTCCGTACGAGGGACGGGGGACATTCAGTACTTC. The encoded protein is CASSSVRGTGDIQYF.

The chain links TRBV12-3 or TRBV12-4 to TRBJ1-5, with a weak D call TRBD1 (5 bases). The V and J ends lost 3 bases and 0 bases respectively, with 15 bases between them. The CDR3 totals 17 residues. CDR3 in amino acids: CASSFSPGGYSNQPQHF. CDR3 nucleotides: TGTGCCAGCAGTTTCTCCCCGGGGGGGTATAGCAATCAGCCCCAGCATTTT.

This clonotype was observed at least ten times. The V and J genes are TRBV6-2 or TRBV6-3 and TRBJ2-1; D unresolved. V was pared by 5 bases and J by 8 bases, with 13 bases between. The CDR3 spans 13 residues. Germline CDR1 reads MNHEY; CDR2 reads SVGEGT. The CDR3 loop is CASSQLRNDEQFF. CDR3 bases: TGTGCCAGCAGTCAACTGAGGAACGATGAGCAGTTCTTC.

This clonotype appeared many times. This chain connects TRBV20-1 to TRBJ2-5, with D unclear. V was cut by 5 bases and J by 5 bases, with 15 bases left in between. The CDR3 has 13 residues. CDR1 and CDR2 from the germline V gene are DFQATT and SNEGSKA (reference sequence). The CDR3, as DNA: TGCAGTGCTGTTAGGAATCTTTTCGAGACCCAGTACTTC. Amino acid sequence: CSAVRNLFETQYF.

At least ten counts were recorded for this clonotype. CDR3 nucleotide sequence: TGTGCCAGCATTGGTCGACTTATAACAGGCGAGAGTGCTGGGGCCAACGTCCTGACTTTC. It translates to CASIGRLITGESAGANVLTF. The chain couples TRBV6-4 to TRBJ2-6, with D perhaps matching TRBD1 (5 bases). Germline CDR1 and CDR2: MRHNA and SNTAGT. Trimming removed 7 bases at V and 2 bases at J, with 27 bases between. The CDR3 spans 20 residues.

This clonotype was detected ten times or more. The chain couples TRBV12-3 or TRBV12-4 to TRBJ2-5, with D uncertain. The CDR3 contains 12 residues. Trimming removed 6 bases from V and 2 bases from J, with 7 bases in between. CDR3 sequence (DNA): TGTGCCAGCAGCGTCAGACAAGAGACCCAGTACTTC. Amino acids: CASSVRQETQYF.

The chain employs TRBV15 and TRBJ2-2; no clear D gene. The germline V gene encodes CDR1 LNHNV and CDR2 YYDKDF (reference sequence). The CDR3 is 14 residues long. V lost 0 bases, J lost 7 bases, and 9 bases lay in between. The CDR3: CATSRDPRDGELFF. DNA for the CDR3: TGTGCCACCAGCAGAGATCCCAGAGACGGGGAGCTGTTTTTT. Using reference TRBV15 and TRBJ2-2 for the parts outside the CDR3, the full variable domain is DAMVIQNPRYQVTQFGKPVTLSCSQTLNHNVMYWYQQKSSQAPKLLFHYYDKDFNNEADTPDNFQSRRPNTSFCFLDIRSPGLGDTAMYLCATSRDPRDGELFFGEGSRLTVL.

This clonotype was counted a few times. The chain recombines TRBV7-2 with TRBJ2-3; TRBD2 matches 9 bases. Trimming cost V 5 bases and J 8 bases; bases outside gene matches: 11. CDR1 is SGHTA, CDR2 FQGNSA, per germline. The CDR3 length is 15 residues. The CDR3 is CASSRTSAESGTQYF. In DNA form, the CDR3 reads TGTGCCAGCAGCCGGACTAGCGCCGAGTCCGGTACGCAGTATTTT. The whole variable domain, filled in from reference TRBV7-2 and TRBJ2-3, reads GAGVSQSPSNKVTEKGKDVELRCDPISGHTALYWYRQSLGQGLEFLIYFQGNSAPDKSGLPSDRFSAERTGGSVSTLTIQRTQQEDSAVYLCASSRTSAESGTQYFGPGTRLTVL.

This clonotype came up a few times. The V call is TRBV15, the J call TRBJ1-5; no firm D call. In germline, CDR1 is LNHNV, CDR2 YYDKDF (reference sequence). The CDR3 loop spans 15 amino acids. V was trimmed by 0 bases and J by 10 bases, leaving 16 bases between them. The CDR3, as DNA: TGTGCCACCAGCAGAGATCGTGGTTTTGGTTTACCCCAGCATTTT. It codes for CATSRDRGFGLPQHF.

The V gene is TRBV21-1, the J gene TRBJ2-7; TRBD1 reflects the table's D call only, with no check against the DNA. TRBV21-1 is marked as a pseudogene. CDR3 length: 14 amino acids. The CDR3 protein is CASLPGGRPYEQYF. The CDR3 DNA is TGTGCCAGCTTACCCGGGGGGCGCCCCTACGAGCAGTACTTC.

This clonotype occurred a few times. The V call is TRBV7-6, the J call TRBJ1-1; TRBD1 is a possible D gene (6 bases). Trimming pared 1 base from V and 0 bases from J, leaving 15 bases between. Looked up from germline, CDR1 is SGHVS and CDR2 is FNYEAQ. The CDR3 contains 17 residues. CDR3 DNA sequence: TGTGCCAGCAGCTTAGTGTCAGGGGATGAGATGAACACTGAAGCTTTCTTT. Translation gives CASSLVSGDEMNTEAFF.

This clonotype was observed a few times. This chain joins TRBV20-1 and TRBJ2-1, with 7 bases fitting TRBD2. Looked up from germline, CDR1 is DFQATT and CDR2 is SNEGSKA (reference sequence). The CDR3 spans 15 residues. V lost 0 bases, J lost 2 bases, and 4 bases stayed unmatched. The CDR3 is CSARDAGEAYNEQFF. The CDR3 DNA sequence: TGCAGTGCTAGAGACGCGGGAGAAGCCTACAATGAGCAGTTCTTC.

Here the CDR3 reads CSAGGAGMNTEAFF. The CDR3 DNA is TGCAGTGCCGGCGGGGCAGGGATGAACACTGAAGCTTTCTTT. The chain links TRBV20-1 to TRBJ1-1; possibly TRBD1 for D (5 bases). Deletions cut 6 bases from V and 0 bases from J, with 14 bases between. The CDR3 has 14 amino acids. Germline values: CDR1 DFQATT, CDR2 SNEGSKA (reference sequence).

This clonotype has only a few counts. The chain carries TRBV12-3 or TRBV12-4 and TRBJ1-4, with 7 positions matching TRBD1. The CDR3 has 14 residues. The ends lost 1 base at V and 8 bases at J; junction bases unmatched: 4. The CDR3 DNA reads as TGTGCCAGCAGTTTAGAGGGGGCGGGCGAAAAACTGTTTTTT. This encodes CASSLEGAGEKLFF.

This clonotype was seen a handful of times. J is TRBJ1-1 and V is TRBV12-3 or TRBV12-4; D unclear. The CDR3 runs to 11 residues. Trimming took off 8 bases at V and 0 bases at J, with 4 bases between the two ends. CDR3 in amino acids: CASELNTEAFF. The CDR3, as DNA: TGTGCCAGCGAATTGAACACTGAAGCTTTCTTT.

This clonotype has more than one count but fewer than ten. V is TRBV28 and J is TRBJ2-7; D may match TRBD1 or TRBD2 (6 bases each). V lost 7 bases and J 5 bases, leaving 18 bases between the germline ends. This CDR3 spans 14 amino acids. Germline V lookup: CDR1 MDHEN, CDR2 SYDVKM. The CDR3 coding sequence is TGTGCCAGCACCATGTTGGGGGGCTCGGACGAGCAGTACTTC. Protein sequence: CASTMLGGSDEQYF.

This clonotype occurred a few times. The chain carries TRBV24-1 and TRBJ2-7; no clear D. CDR1 KGHDR and CDR2 SFDVKD come from the germline V gene. The V and J ends lost 5 bases and 7 bases respectively, with 11 bases between them. The CDR3 is made up of 12 amino acids. The CDR3 is CATSGLNREQYF. The DNA for the CDR3 is TGTGCCACCAGTGGACTGAATCGGGAGCAGTACTTC.

This clonotype has a count of ten or more. The rearrangement joins TRBV25-1 to TRBJ1-6, with D unclear. Germline V lookup: CDR1 MGHDK, CDR2 SYGVNS. The germline V and J ends were trimmed by 7 bases and 8 bases, with 18 bases remaining between them. This CDR3 region has 15 residues. The CDR3 DNA follows: TGTGCCAGCATCGGTTCAACCGCGTCGCATTCACCCCTCCACTTT. Translation: CASIGSTASHSPLHF.